This T cell receptor (beta chain) was sequenced in a study of a mutant IDH1 vaccine in newly diagnosed glioma (dated by TCRdb to 2020 to 2023). Study-level background: Vaccination began 4-6 weeks after radiotherapy alone, or alongside temozolomide cycles in the chemotherapy-containing groups. For exploratory analyses, approximately 25 treated patients had longitudinal TCRB deep sequencing done wherever samples were available. The week-35 safety follow-up took place at visit V12, and the week-47 end of study took place at visit V13. Before enrollment, patients had received standard therapy of radiotherapy alone, temozolomide alone, or radiochemotherapy with temozolomide; most received the combination. Peripheral blood was drawn at six visits: V03 (baseline), V05, V07, V10, V12 and V13. Of the roughly 32 treated patients, approximately 62% were male and roughly 38% were female, and a mean age of approximately 40 years was recorded. What the study reported, not specific to this receptor: Selection of PBMC samples for TCRB deep sequencing was based on availability. Pseudoprogression appeared unrelated to alterations in the top peripheral T cell clonotypes detected by TCRB sequencing. It was noted by the authors that analyses of patient blood samples could not be reproduced owing to sample limitations. Across multiple MHC alleles, vaccine-induced immune responses were seen in approximately 93% of patients.

Ends trimmed: V by 6 bases, J by 5 bases; bases unmatched to a gene: 7. Taken from the germline V gene, the CDR1 and CDR2 loops are KGHSH and LQKENI. Spanning cysteine to phenylalanine, the CDR3 consists of 15 amino acids. The read is trimmed to its CDR3 DNA, 45 bases read in frame from base 1. Library prep was done by the immunoSEQ multiplex PCR assay. Following the manufacturer's protocol, the hsTCRB Kit was used to amplify rearranged TCR beta chain sequences. An Illumina MiSeq was used to sequence the TCRB libraries. In the authors' own workflow: Demultiplexing, trimming and gene mapping were performed with the kit vendor's proprietary platform. TCRdb re-hosts the immuneACCESS table, in-frame sequences only. Its copies lack some clones; in the studies checked, an unresolved V gene accounts for under half of them, and the cause for the rest is not known. The DNA gave D and trimming, while V, J and clone size come from that table. Recorded for this sample are 50,000 to 70,000 clones; about 90% of them occurred a single time. Clones ranked in the top ten supply about 1.6% of the sample.

The intended sense of this specimen's time point label: week 35, safety follow-up. Every vaccine dose consisted of 300 ug of a 20-mer mutant IDH1 peptide in Montanide, administered subcutaneously together with topical imiquimod. Across visits V03 through V10, patients got a total of eight vaccinations, given in weeks 1, 3, 5, 7, 11, 15, 19 and 23. All donors had newly diagnosed IDH1-mutant astrocytomas of WHO grade 3 or 4 that showed loss of nuclear ATRX. The samples were drawn from NOA16, a multicentre, single-arm, open-label phase I trial in Germany that tested a mutant IDH1 peptide vaccine in humans for the first time. Genomic DNA for TCRB sequencing was extracted from EDTA blood using the DNeasy Blood and Tissue Kit. As to this clone: What this receptor recognizes is not known. No base qualities exist here, and no much larger clone lies one base off it.

Recombination connected TRBV18 to TRBJ2-1; 10 nucleotides in the junction match TRBD2. The specimen was PBMCs, collected from a glioma patient whose treatment included an IDH1 peptide vaccine. This clonotype was obtained from a middle-aged man with glioma. The sequence in DNA is TGTGCCAGCTCCGTAAGGACTAGCGGACACAATGAGCAGTTCTTC. It is translated as CASSVRTSGHNEQFF.